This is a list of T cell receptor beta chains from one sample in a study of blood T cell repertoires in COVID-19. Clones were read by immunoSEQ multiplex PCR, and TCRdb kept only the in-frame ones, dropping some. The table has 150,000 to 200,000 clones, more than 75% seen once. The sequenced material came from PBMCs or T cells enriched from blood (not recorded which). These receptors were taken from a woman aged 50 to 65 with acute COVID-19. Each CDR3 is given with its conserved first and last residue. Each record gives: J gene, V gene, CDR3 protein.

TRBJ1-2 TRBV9 CASTTSTGSMGGYTF
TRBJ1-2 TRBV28 CASSLTGSGYTF
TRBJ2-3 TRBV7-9 CATTSPSTGDTDTQYF
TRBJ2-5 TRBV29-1 CSVAKGQGASRETQYF
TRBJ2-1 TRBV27 CASSSIFRGQYNEQFF
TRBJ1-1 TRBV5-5 CASSLGTGSTEAFF
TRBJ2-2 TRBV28 CASSFGAGGNTGELFF
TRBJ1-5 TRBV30 CAWNSGKENQPQHF
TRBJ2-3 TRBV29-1 CSVEVLAGDTQYF
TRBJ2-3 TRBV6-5 CASSYSNSGPDTQYF
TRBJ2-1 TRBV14 CASSQIRGGYNEQFF
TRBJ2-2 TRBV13 CASSSLERFSPNTGELFF
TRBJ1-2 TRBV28 CASSNTGNNYGYTF
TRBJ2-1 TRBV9 CASSGAGDYYNEQFF
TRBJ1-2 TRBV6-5 CASSTQGSYGYTF
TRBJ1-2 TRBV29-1 CSVVGTADGYTF
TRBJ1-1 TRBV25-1 CASSLLLNTEAFF
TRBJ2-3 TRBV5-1 CASSLPGGTATDTQYF
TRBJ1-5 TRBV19 CASSIGNRVNQPQHF
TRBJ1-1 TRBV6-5 CASSYVPGQNTEAFF
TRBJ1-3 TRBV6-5 CASSPREEAGNTIYF
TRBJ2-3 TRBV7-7 CASSPYLEDTQYF
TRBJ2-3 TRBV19 CASSQGLHVTDTQYF
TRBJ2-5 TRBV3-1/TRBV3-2 CATTNGWGGPRETQYF
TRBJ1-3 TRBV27 CASSLQIGNTIYF
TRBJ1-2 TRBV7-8 CASSPGGVRGYTF
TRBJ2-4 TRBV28 CASNHRDRGFNIQYF
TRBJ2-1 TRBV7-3 CASSFDRGYNEQFF
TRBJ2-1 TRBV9 CASSPSGRPYNEQFF